The clone carrying this T cell receptor (beta chain) was counted many times. Its target is not known. Per the germline V gene, CDR1 is DFQATT and CDR2 is SNEGSKA (reference sequence). This CDR3 has 15 amino acids. The ends were cut back, 5 bases at V and 4 bases at J, with 19 bases in the middle. The authors prepared the TCRbeta library with unique molecular identifiers. Using its own MiXCR run on the PCR reads, TCRdb lists one record per CDR3 protein. This repertoire shows roughly 670,000 distinct CDR3 sequences, around 12% found once; its top ten account for about 0.79%. The data are from a study of T-cell reconstitution after alpha-beta-depleted transplantation in children. Overall study results and limits: Some patients' high day-60 TCRbeta diversity was attributed to recipient cells surviving conditioning. Two months or so post-transplant, alpha-beta T cells reportedly derived from several hundred expanded graft clones. By one year post-transplant, T-cell counts and diversity largely arose from T cells that were newly produced.

The sequenced sample was PBMCs, obtained before TCRalphabeta/CD19-depleted stem cell transplant. The chain recombines TRBV20-1 with TRBJ2-3; D is unresolved. The sequence was collected from a girl aged 2 to 10 with congenital amegakaryocytic thrombocytopenia, due to receive a stem cell transplant. In DNA, the CDR3 is TGCAGTGCTTTAGACCCGTCGGGTGAGGCAGATACGCAGTATTTT. Protein sequence: CSALDPSGEADTQYF.